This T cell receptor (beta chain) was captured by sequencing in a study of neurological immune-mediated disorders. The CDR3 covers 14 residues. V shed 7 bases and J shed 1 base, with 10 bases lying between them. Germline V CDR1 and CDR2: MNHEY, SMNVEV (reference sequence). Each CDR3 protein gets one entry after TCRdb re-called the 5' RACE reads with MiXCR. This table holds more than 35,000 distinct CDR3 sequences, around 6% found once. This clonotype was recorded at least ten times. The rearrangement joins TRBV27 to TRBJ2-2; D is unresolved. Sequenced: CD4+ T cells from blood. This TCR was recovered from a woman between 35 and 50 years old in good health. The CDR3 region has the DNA TGTGCCAGCAATCCCAACCGGAACACCGGGGAGCTGTTTTTT. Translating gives CASNPNRNTGELFF.